These 2 T cell receptor beta chains came from one sample sequenced in a study of T cell repertoires in cytomegalovirus infection. TCRdb called the reads again in MiXCR, with one record for every CDR3 protein. This sample has approximately 140,000 distinct CDR3 sequences, with 7% to 10% found just once. The source material was PBMCs. The receptor source for this set is a human donor in good health (CMV status not recorded). Some clones in this sample may be carry-over from other donors' samples.

This chain uses TRBV29-1 with TRBJ2-3; no firm D call. The CDR3 spans 14 residues. Between the trimmed V and J ends, which lost 3 bases and 3 bases, there was a span of 13 bases. In germline, CDR1 is SQVTM, CDR2 ANQGSEA. This chain's CDR3 is CSVEPAVGTDTQYF. CDR3 nucleotide sequence: TGCAGCGTTGAGCCTGCGGTGGGAACAGATACGCAGTATTTT.

In this sample, this clonotype turned up many times. The rearrangement joins TRBV5-1 to TRBJ2-1, with 8 bases matching TRBD1. V shed 4 bases and J 1 base; nucleotides not matched to a gene: 4. CDR1 SGHRS and CDR2 YFSETQ come from the germline V gene. This CDR3 spans 15 amino acids. The CDR3 here is CASSGGQGSYNEQFF. The CDR3 coding sequence is TGCGCCAGCAGCGGTGGACAGGGATCCTACAATGAGCAGTTCTTC. Variable domain in full (rest from reference TRBV5-1 and TRBJ2-1): KAGVTQTPRYLIKTRGQQVTLSCSPISGHRSVSWYQQTPGQGLQFLFEYFSETQRNKGNFPGRFSGRQFSNSRSEMNVSTLELGDSALYLCASSGGQGSYNEQFFGPGTRLTVL.